The rows below give T cell receptor beta chains drawn from one sample of a study of Graves' ophthalmopathy and Graves' hyperthyroidism. TCRdb reprocessed the multiplex PCR reads via MiXCR and lists one record per CDR3 protein. The data contain approximately 480,000 distinct CDR3 sequences, over 13% of them seen just once; the ten biggest clones take up over 8%. The sequenced material came from blood. The receptors were gathered from a woman in her twenties or thirties with Graves' ophthalmopathy. Each CDR3 is given without its conserved first and last residue. Fields, in order: V gene, CDR3 protein.

v_gene: TRBV2; CDR3aa: ASNHRGRSNQPQH
v_gene: TRBV20-1; CDR3aa: SAYRTAVYGYT
v_gene: TRBV6-1; CDR3aa: ASYPTGGSQPQH
v_gene: TRBV6-1; CDR3aa: ASSSPAGKTGYT
v_gene: TRBV27; CDR3aa: ASSFGRNNNSPLH
v_gene: TRBV29-1; CDR3aa: SVDTELAGIYEQY
v_gene: TRBV3-1; CDR3aa: ASSPRARQASYEQY
v_gene: TRBV20-1; CDR3aa: SARDRQAYNSPLH
v_gene: TRBV12-3/TRBV12-4; CDR3aa: ASSTSGRYEQY
v_gene: TRBV3-1; CDR3aa: ASSLGGGRYGYT
v_gene: TRBV6-1; CDR3aa: ASSEVGEQPQH
v_gene: TRBV28; CDR3aa: ASSPWNTEAF
v_gene: TRBV27; CDR3aa: ASSTRQGARDTEAF
v_gene: TRBV27; CDR3aa: ASSPGTPSYEQY
v_gene: TRBV6-1; CDR3aa: ASSLTGGLVYEQY
v_gene: TRBV28; CDR3aa: ASSLPSGEQY
v_gene: TRBV30; CDR3aa: ARQGADGSPLH
v_gene: TRBV19; CDR3aa: ASSILRQGRETQY
v_gene: TRBV10-3; CDR3aa: AISESLGGSVGQY
v_gene: TRBV12-3/TRBV12-4; CDR3aa: ASSLAGGQETQY
v_gene: TRBV4-1; CDR3aa: ASSQEGSGNQPQH
v_gene: TRBV7-2; CDR3aa: ASSLKGRTEAF
v_gene: TRBV28; CDR3aa: ASSTRTQGVLDEQY
v_gene: TRBV6-1; CDR3aa: ASGTGGTYEQY
v_gene: TRBV29-1; CDR3aa: SVEERSPRGLANTGELF
v_gene: TRBV28; CDR3aa: ASGWTYEQY
v_gene: TRBV11-2; CDR3aa: ASSLNRRNSPLH
v_gene: TRBV2; CDR3aa: ASSAQARNQPQH
v_gene: TRBV12-3/TRBV12-4; CDR3aa: ASRKSGRISSRYEQY
v_gene: TRBV7-9; CDR3aa: ASSTDRGPLGELF
v_gene: TRBV11-2; CDR3aa: ASRPPGTSTLETQY
v_gene: TRBV6-2/TRBV6-3; CDR3aa: ASSYSRTGGHVKTQY
v_gene: TRBV28; CDR3aa: AVILYTDAF
v_gene: TRBV12-3/TRBV12-4; CDR3aa: ASRRDRGRGDQPQH
v_gene: TRBV6-5; CDR3aa: ASSSLFVRDSNQPQH
v_gene: TRBV4-1; CDR3aa: ASSQVLGYEQY
v_gene: TRBV30; CDR3aa: AWRDRRELETQY
v_gene: TRBV12-3/TRBV12-4; CDR3aa: ASSIRPLQENYGYT
v_gene: TRBV11-3; CDR3aa: ASSLEAVMNTEAF
v_gene: TRBV6-1; CDR3aa: ASTSGGAGETKY
v_gene: TRBV12-3/TRBV12-4; CDR3aa: ASRTTDGYEQY
v_gene: TRBV11-2; CDR3aa: ASSLSQGAEAF
v_gene: TRBV5-1; CDR3aa: ASTREPSYEQY
v_gene: TRBV2; CDR3aa: AKGNTEAF
v_gene: TRBV6-5; CDR3aa: ASSYLGVMGTI
v_gene: TRBV2; CDR3aa: ASSAGRSYEQY
v_gene: TRBV7-2; CDR3aa: ASSLAGGRIYEQY
v_gene: TRBV20-1; CDR3aa: SARPGQGFYGYT
v_gene: TRBV11-2; CDR3aa: ASSLVGGSGVNTEAF
v_gene: TRBV20-1; CDR3aa: SKYPGPGTSNTEAF
v_gene: TRBV6-1; CDR3aa: ASRATGAIMNTEAF
v_gene: TRBV20-1; CDR3aa: RVGQGASNTEAF
v_gene: TRBV27; CDR3aa: ASSISRGEFGEQY
v_gene: TRBV12-3/TRBV12-4; CDR3aa: ASSKRTGGQSAQY
v_gene: TRBV10-3; CDR3aa: AIAGPQETQY
v_gene: TRBV29-1; CDR3aa: SVHGTGGDEQY
v_gene: TRBV6-2/TRBV6-3; CDR3aa: ASSYNEGTGELF
v_gene: TRBV7-2; CDR3aa: ASRPGLLGTQY